The 28 T cell receptor beta chains presented below share a single source sample, sequenced in a study of CD8+ T cells in alopecia areata. Documented treatment: oral pan-JAK inhibitor, 5-10 mg twice daily. cDNA serving as the sequencing template came from extracted, reverse transcribed RNA. The repertoire was sequenced with immunoSEQ multiplex PCR; TCRdb's copy has only in-frame clones and lacks some. The table shows roughly 100,000 clones, with 85% to 90% occurring only once. Source: CD8+ T cells sorted from blood, taken around week 31, from a patient treated with tofacitinib. The receptors were sampled from a human donor with alopecia areata.

The rearrangement links TRBV7-9 to TRBJ2-7, with D unresolved. V dropped 5 bases and J dropped 0 bases, with 11 bases sitting between them. The CDR3 sequence is 14 residues long. Germline V gene lookup returns CDR1 SEHNR and CDR2 FQNEAQ (reference sequence). The CDR3 DNA is TGTGCCAGCAGCCCCCCGGCTCCCTCCTACGAGCAGTACTTC. This sequence encodes CASSPPAPSYEQYF.

The chain carries TRBV7-6 and TRBJ2-1; TRBD2 matches 8 bases. Unmatched junction bases numbered 9, after V lost 0 bases and J lost 8 bases. This CDR3 has 16 amino acids. Looked up from germline, CDR1 is SGHVS and CDR2 is FNYEAQ. In DNA form, the CDR3 reads TGTGCCAGCAGCTTAGCAATCGCGGGAGGAGGCTATGAGCAGTTCTTC. Residues: CASSLAIAGGGYEQFF.

V is TRBV5-1 and J is TRBJ1-2; 8 bases are shared with TRBD1. The CDR3 is made up of 17 amino acids. Per germline, CDR1 SGHRS and CDR2 YFSETQ. J was trimmed by 5 bases and V by 2 bases; bases with no gene match: 14. The chain's CDR3 is CASSFLGTGAAGYGYTF. The DNA for the CDR3 is TGCGCCAGCAGCTTTCTAGGGACAGGCGCCGCCGGGTATGGCTACACCTTC.

This sequence joins TRBV29-1 and TRBJ2-2, with 7 positions matching TRBD1. The germline V gene encodes CDR1 SQVTM and CDR2 ANQGSEA. After removal of 8 bases from V and 4 bases from J, the junction contained 7 bases not matched to a gene. The CDR3 runs 13 residues. The CDR3 coding sequence is TGCAGCACTCACCGACAGGGCACCGGGGAGCTGTTTTTT. This gives the protein CSTHRQGTGELFF.

The genes are TRBV5-4 and TRBJ1-1; no firm D call. Looked up from germline, CDR1 is SGHNT and CDR2 is YYREEE (reference sequence). The length of the CDR3 is 13 residues. Trimming cost V 2 bases and J 8 bases, with 13 bases left between them. This CDR3 reads CASSFGWPREAFF. CDR3 nucleotide sequence: TGTGCCAGCAGCTTCGGATGGCCGAGAGAAGCTTTCTTT.

This rearrangement joins TRBV11-2 to TRBJ2-1, with a possible D match to TRBD2 (6 bases). With 5 bases removed from V and 0 bases from J, the gap between germline ends came to 14 bases. The length of the CDR3 is 16 residues. Per the germline V gene, CDR1 is SGHAT and CDR2 is FQNNGV. Here the CDR3 DNA reads TGTGCCAGCAGCCTACGGCGGGATAGCTCCTACAATGAGCAGTTCTTC. It encodes CASSLRRDSSYNEQFF.

The CDR3: CSARRSVEQYF. DNA of the CDR3: TGCAGTGCTAGAAGGTCGGTCGAGCAGTACTTC. The genes are TRBV20-1 and TRBJ2-7; D is unresolved. Germline V CDR1 and CDR2: DFQATT, SNEGSKA (reference sequence). CDR3 length: 11 amino acids. Trimming removed 2 bases at V and 6 bases at J, with 8 bases between.

To note about this clone: At the DNA level, this CDR3 is encoded by other sequences in the same sample as well. The chain links TRBV27 to TRBJ2-3; a weak D match, TRBD1 (6 bases). The length of the CDR3 is 12 residues. Germline CDR1 reads MNHEY; CDR2 reads SMNVEV (reference sequence). V lost 6 bases and J lost 4, with 8 bases in between. The chain's CDR3 is CASSSGADTQYF. Here the CDR3 DNA reads TGTGCCAGCAGCTCAGGGGCAGATACGCAGTATTTT.

The CDR3 is CASRSGLAGTDTQYF. As DNA, the CDR3 is TGTGCCAGCAGATCCGGACTAGCTGGCACAGATACGCAGTATTTT. This chain uses TRBV6-4 with TRBJ2-3; TRBD2 agrees at 8 bases. The CDR3 has 15 amino acids. Germline lookup yields CDR1 MRHNA and CDR2 SNTAGT. The V gene end was trimmed by 6 bases and the J gene end by 1 base; junction bases not matched to a gene: 6.

The V and J genes are TRBV9 and TRBJ2-7, with TRBD2 identical over 9 bases. The V and J ends lost 4 bases and 4 bases, in that order; junction bases with no gene match: 6. Germline V gene data show CDR1 as SGDLS and CDR2 as YYNGEE. There are 14 residues in the CDR3. The CDR3: CASSPRTSAYEQYF. The CDR3 nucleotides are TGTGCCAGCAGCCCAAGGACTAGCGCTTACGAGCAGTACTTC.

The chain combines TRBV7-9 with TRBJ2-3; D tentatively reads TRBD1 or TRBD2 (5 bases each). The CDR3 totals 16 residues. The V end was cut by 4 bases, the J end by 4 bases, with 18 bases between. Germline CDR1 and CDR2: SEHNR and FQNEAQ (reference sequence). The CDR3, as DNA: TGTGCCAGCAGCTCCCAAATGGGGGTCTCGTCAGATACGCAGTATTTT. Its protein product is CASSSQMGVSSDTQYF.

A note on this clone: This clone may be a read error of a much larger clone one base away. The chain employs TRBV6-1 and TRBJ2-3, with 10 bases identical to TRBD2. The junction had 1 base not matched to a gene; V was cut back by 2 bases and J by 2 bases. Germline CDR1 MNHNS, CDR2 SASEGT. This CDR3 is 15 amino acids long. This chain's CDR3 is CASSELAGATDTQYF. In DNA form, the CDR3 reads TGTGCCAGCAGTGAACTAGCGGGAGCCACAGATACGCAGTATTTT.

The chain couples TRBV27 to TRBJ2-7; no clear D gene. From germline, CDR1 is MNHEY and CDR2 SMNVEV (reference sequence). Trimming took off 8 bases at V and 2 bases at J, with 13 bases between the two ends. The CDR3 runs to 13 residues. CDR3 sequence reads: CASGLQTPYEQYF. For the CDR3, the DNA is TGTGCCAGCGGCCTCCAGACCCCCTACGAGCAGTACTTC.

The chain carries TRBV5-1 and TRBJ2-7, with 12 bases fitting TRBD2. Germline CDR1 is SGHRS and CDR2 is YFSETQ. This CDR3 has 14 amino acids. After removal of 4 bases from V and 5 bases from J, the junction contained 4 bases not matched to a gene. CDR3 bases: TGCGCCAGCAGCCGGACTAGCGGGGCTAACGAGCAGTACTTC. Protein sequence: CASSRTSGANEQYF.

The chain carries TRBV6-4 and TRBJ2-2; TRBD1 or TRBD2 may be the D gene (5 bases each). Germline lookup yields CDR1 MRHNA and CDR2 SNTAGT. The CDR3 extends over 15 amino acids. V was clipped by 0 bases and J by 2 bases, with 7 bases between them. The CDR3 coding sequence is TGTGCCAGCAGTGACTCGAGGGACAACACCGGGGAGCTGTTTTTT. Translating it yields CASSDSRDNTGELFF.

This chain uses TRBV29-1 with TRBJ1-1, with D uncertain. Germline lookup yields CDR1 SQVTM and CDR2 ANQGSEA. The CDR3 has 13 residues. The V end was cut by 5 bases, the J end by 1 base, with 11 bases between. The CDR3 loop reads CSVSGLGNTEAFF. The DNA for the CDR3 is TGCAGCGTTTCTGGACTCGGGAACACTGAAGCTTTCTTT.

This chain connects TRBV6-1 to TRBJ2-7, with TRBD1 identical over 11 bases. CDR3 size: 15 residues. From germline, CDR1 is MNHNS and CDR2 SASEGT. The trim removed 3 bases at V and 5 bases at J, leaving 6 bases unmatched. CDR3 coding DNA: TGTGCCAGCAGTGAGGAGGACAGGGGGCTAAACGAGCAGTACTTC. This sequence encodes CASSEEDRGLNEQYF.

The CDR3 nucleotides read TGTGCCAGCAGCTTAGTAGTAACAGCCCAAGAGACCCAGTACTTC. Protein product: CASSLVVTAQETQYF. This chain connects TRBV11-2 to TRBJ2-5; D remains unclear. V was trimmed by 1 base and J by 1 base, leaving 10 bases between them. Germline CDR1 and CDR2: SGHAT and FQNNGV. CDR3 length: 15 amino acids.

The chain combines TRBV13 with TRBJ1-1; possible D gene TRBD1, 5 bases. V lost 3 bases to trimming and J lost 7 bases, with 9 bases between them. The CDR3 has 12 residues. Per germline, CDR1 PRHDT and CDR2 FYEKMQ (reference sequence). In DNA, the CDR3 is TGTGCCAGCAGCTTGGGGCGTCTTGAAGCTTTCTTT. This gives the protein CASSLGRLEAFF.

The chain is built from TRBV9 and TRBJ2-7; 7 nucleotides align to TRBD1. The J segment lost 3 bases and the V segment lost 0 bases, leaving 9 bases of the junction unmatched. The CDR3 extends over 16 amino acids. The V gene's germline CDR1 is SGDLS and CDR2 YYNGEE. CDR3 region: CASSVDPTGLYYEQYF. CDR3 nucleotides: TGTGCCAGCAGCGTAGATCCGACAGGGCTATACTACGAGCAGTACTTC.

This clone was counted once. The V and J genes are TRBV4-1 and TRBJ2-1, with 8 bases that match TRBD2. After removal of 4 bases from V and 0 bases from J, the junction contained 2 bases not matched to a gene. The CDR3 runs 15 residues. Germline CDR1 and CDR2: MGHRA and YSYEKL. CDR3 loop: CASSRGTSSYNEQFF. In DNA, the CDR3 is TGCGCCAGCAGCCGAGGGACTAGCTCCTACAATGAGCAGTTCTTC.

The rearrangement links TRBV4-1 to TRBJ2-1; 8 bases are shared with TRBD2. The CDR3 is 15 residues long. Germline values: CDR1 MGHRA, CDR2 YSYEKL. After removal of 0 bases from V and 7 bases from J, the junction contained 5 bases not matched to a gene. The CDR3 DNA reads TGCGCCAGCAGCCAAGAGAGGGGGACTAGGAATGAGCAGTTCTTC. It codes for CASSQERGTRNEQFF.

The chain couples TRBV7-9 to TRBJ2-7; D might be TRBD2 (6 bases). V was shortened by 4 bases and J by 3 bases, with 16 bases between the two germline ends. This CDR3 has 15 residues. Germline assignment: CDR1 SEHNR and CDR2 FQNEAQ (reference sequence). This CDR3 reads CASSSDGSYVYEQYF. The CDR3 DNA sequence: TGTGCCAGCAGCTCGGACGGGAGTTATGTCTACGAGCAGTACTTC.

The chain recombines TRBV4-1 with TRBJ2-3, with TRBD2 matching over 8 bases. CDR1 is MGHRA, CDR2 YSYEKL, per germline. This CDR3 comprises 17 residues. J was trimmed by 3 bases and V by 1 base; bases with no gene match: 9. CDR3 nucleotides: TGCGCCAGCAGCCAAGCCGGGACTAGTAGACCGACAGATACGCAGTATTTT. This gives the protein CASSQAGTSRPTDTQYF.

The table lists this clone with a few counts. This chain connects TRBV30 to TRBJ2-1; tentative D call: TRBD2 (5 bases). The CDR3 covers 13 residues. The germline V and J ends were trimmed by 0 bases and 5 bases, with 8 bases remaining between them. CDR1 GTSNPN and CDR2 SVGIG come from the germline V gene (reference sequence). The CDR3 protein is CAWSVSSDNEQFF. CDR3 DNA sequence: TGTGCCTGGAGTGTCAGTAGCGACAATGAGCAGTTCTTC.

The chain uses TRBV6-6 and TRBJ2-3; D unclear. Trimming pared 7 bases from V and 1 base from J, leaving 9 bases between. The germline CDR1 and CDR2 sequences are MNHNY and SVGAGI (reference sequence). This CDR3 has 13 amino acids. CDR3 region: CASTRFGTDTQYF. The CDR3 nucleotides are TGTGCCAGCACCCGGTTCGGCACAGATACGCAGTATTTT.

The gene calls are TRBV6-4 and TRBJ1-1; D unresolved. V was shortened by 2 bases and J by 0 bases, with 4 bases between the two germline ends. Looked up from germline, CDR1 is MRHNA and CDR2 is SNTAGT. The CDR3 extends over 13 amino acids. The CDR3 coding sequence is TGTGCCAGCAGTGACACCCTGAACACTGAAGCTTTCTTT. It is translated as CASSDTLNTEAFF.

This CDR3 reads CASSLDTYQETQYF. The CDR3 nucleotides read TGTGCCAGCAGCTTAGATACGTACCAAGAGACCCAGTACTTC. The J gene is TRBJ2-5, the V gene TRBV7-6; D not resolved. Germline CDR1 and CDR2: SGHVS and FNYEAQ. This CDR3 is built from 14 residues. Trimming cost V 1 base and J 0 bases, with 6 bases left between them.